This T cell receptor beta chain was sequenced during a study of cytomegalovirus exposure and HLA in healthy donors. To note about this clone: Its antigen is undetermined.

Sequenced by immunoSEQ multiplex PCR; TCRdb stores in-frame clones only, minus some. The table lists about 130,000 clones, about 90% of them singletons. Notes on the study in general: The tendency of first-cohort TCR clusters to co-occur in the 120 or so validation repertoires was the finding of a later analysis. The CMV antigen specificity of a few CMV-associated chains was confirmed through in vitro analysis.

This sequence originates from a young woman in good health and CMV-seropositive. Input material: PBMCs.

This CDR3 reads CASSEEVVWGAGELFF. The CDR3 DNA is TGTGCCAGTAGTGAAGAGGTTGTTTGGGGCGCCGGGGAGCTGTTTTTT. The J gene is TRBJ2-2, the V gene TRBV19, with D perhaps TRBD1 (5 bases). CDR3 size: 16 residues. Trimming cost V 5 bases and J 6 bases, with 19 bases left between them. The germline V gene has CDR1 LNHDA and CDR2 SQIVND (reference sequence).